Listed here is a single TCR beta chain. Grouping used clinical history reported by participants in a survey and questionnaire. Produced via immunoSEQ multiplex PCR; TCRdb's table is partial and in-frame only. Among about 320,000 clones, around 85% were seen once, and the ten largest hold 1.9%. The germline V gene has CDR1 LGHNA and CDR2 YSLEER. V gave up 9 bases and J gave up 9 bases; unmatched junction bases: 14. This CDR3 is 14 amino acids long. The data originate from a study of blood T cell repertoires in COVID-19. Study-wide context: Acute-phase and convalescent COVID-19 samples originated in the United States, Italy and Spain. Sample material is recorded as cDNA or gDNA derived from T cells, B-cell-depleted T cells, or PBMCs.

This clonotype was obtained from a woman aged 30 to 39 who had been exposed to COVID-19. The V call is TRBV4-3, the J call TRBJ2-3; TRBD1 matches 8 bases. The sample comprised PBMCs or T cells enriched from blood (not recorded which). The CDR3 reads CASETGVGGVTQYF. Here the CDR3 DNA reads TGCGCCAGTGAGACAGGGGTTGGTGGGGTGACGCAGTATTTT.